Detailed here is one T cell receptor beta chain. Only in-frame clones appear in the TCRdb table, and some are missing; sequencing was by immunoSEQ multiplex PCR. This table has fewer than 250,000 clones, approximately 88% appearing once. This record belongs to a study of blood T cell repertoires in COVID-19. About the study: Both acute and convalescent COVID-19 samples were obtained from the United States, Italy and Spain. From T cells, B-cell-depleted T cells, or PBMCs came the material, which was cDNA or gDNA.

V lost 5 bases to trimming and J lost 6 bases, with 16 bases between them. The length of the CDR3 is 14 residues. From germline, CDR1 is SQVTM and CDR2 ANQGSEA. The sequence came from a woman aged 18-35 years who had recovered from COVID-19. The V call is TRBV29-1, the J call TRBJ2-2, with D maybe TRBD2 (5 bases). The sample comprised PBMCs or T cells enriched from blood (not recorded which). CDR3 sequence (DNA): TGCAGCGTTCGGAAGGGAGATAGCGCCGGGGAGCTGTTTTTT. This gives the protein CSVRKGDSAGELFF.